One sample yielded the 31 T cell receptor beta chains listed below, sequenced in a study of T-cell memory formation after mild COVID-19. In TCRdb, the 5' RACE reads were re-called with MiXCR into one record per CDR3 protein. The sample yields fewer than 350,000 distinct CDR3 sequences, about a sixth seen once. The sample comprised PBMCs or a T cell subset sorted from them (not recorded which). The source is a man between 18 and 35 years old who had mild COVID-19 (a few samples of this study predate the infection). Cell type and time point are not known.

This clonotype showed up just a few times. This chain connects TRBV20-1 to TRBJ2-5, with D possibly matching TRBD2 (5 bases). The germline V and J ends were trimmed by 3 bases and 9 bases, with 14 bases remaining between them. The germline V gene has CDR1 DFQATT and CDR2 SNEGSKA (reference sequence). There are 12 residues in the CDR3. The CDR3 loop reads CSARDSRIPQYF. The DNA of the CDR3 is TGCAGTGCTAGGGACTCTCGGATACCCCAGTACTTC.

This clonotype was picked up a small number of times. The chain employs TRBV7-7 and TRBJ2-2; 7 bases fit TRBD2. This CDR3 region has 15 residues. The V gene's germline CDR1 is SSHAT and CDR2 FNYEAQ (reference sequence). The V and J ends lost 3 bases and 4 bases, in that order; junction bases with no gene match: 5. CDR3 amino acids: CASSFATGGTGELFF. The CDR3 DNA is TGTGCCAGCAGCTTTGCCACGGGAGGCACCGGGGAGCTGTTTTTT. The entire variable domain, with the rest obtained from reference TRBV7-7 and TRBJ2-2, is as follows: GAGVSQSPRYKVTKRGQDVTLRCDPISSHATLYWYQQALGQGPEFLTYFNYEAQPDKSGLPSDRFSAERPEGSISTLTIQRTEQRDSAMYRCASSFATGGTGELFFGEGSRLTVL.

This clonotype was seen at least ten times. V and J are TRBV2 and TRBJ1-2, with a weak D call TRBD1 (5 bases). The CDR3 loop spans 17 amino acids. Germline loops: CDR1 SNHLY, CDR2 FYNNEI. V was cut by 3 bases and J by 4 bases, with 21 bases left in between. The CDR3 loop is CASSESRGWQTRYGYTF. DNA for the CDR3: TGTGCCAGCAGTGAGTCTAGGGGATGGCAGACTCGCTATGGCTACACCTTC.

The chain couples TRBV2 to TRBJ2-7, with D possibly matching TRBD2 (5 bases). This CDR3 region has 14 residues. Trimming stripped 8 bases from V and 0 bases from J, with 14 bases between. The germline CDR1 and CDR2 sequences are SNHLY and FYNNEI. CDR3 DNA sequence: TGTGCCAGCCGAGGGCAGGTGAGCTCCTACGAGCAGTACGTC. This translates into CASRGQVSSYEQYV.

This rearrangement joins TRBV12-3 or TRBV12-4 to TRBJ1-6; D is possibly TRBD1 (5 bases). V lost 3 bases, J lost 9 bases, and 18 bases lay in between. The CDR3 consists of 16 residues. This CDR3 reads CASSFSLQGGGSPLHF. CDR3 coding DNA: TGTGCCAGCAGTTTCTCACTCCAGGGTGGCGGTTCACCCCTCCACTTT.

The sample holds many counts of this clonotype. The V and J genes are TRBV7-2 and TRBJ1-2; D is unresolved. The germline gives CDR1 SGHTA, CDR2 FQGNSA. The CDR3 is made up of 14 amino acids. The V end was cut by 1 base, the J end by 5 bases, with 11 bases between. The CDR3 nucleotides read TGTGCCAGCAGCTTAGAAGACGTGATGTATGGCTACACCTTC. This translates into CASSLEDVMYGYTF. The variable domain in full, completed from reference TRBV7-2 and TRBJ1-2, reads GAGVSQSPSNKVTEKGKDVELRCDPISGHTALYWYRQSLGQGLEFLIYFQGNSAPDKSGLPSDRFSAERTGGSVSTLTIQRTQQEDSAVYLCASSLEDVMYGYTFGSGTRLTVV.

This clonotype has only a few counts. V and J are TRBV30 and TRBJ2-4; D is unresolved. CDR1 and CDR2 from the germline V gene are GTSNPN and SVGIG (reference sequence). Deletions cut 2 bases from V and 12 bases from J, with 17 bases between. The CDR3 totals 13 residues. As DNA, the CDR3 is TGTGCCTGGAGTACTCACCACCCCGGGCCTCAGTACTTC. This gives the protein CAWSTHHPGPQYF.

This chain links TRBV7-8 with TRBJ2-3; D is ambiguous. The ends were cut back, 2 bases at V and 5 bases at J, with 14 bases in the middle. The CDR3 is made up of 15 amino acids. Germline V gene data show CDR1 as SGHVS and CDR2 as FQNEAQ. CDR3: CASSLWELGQDTQYF. The CDR3, as DNA: TGTGCCAGCAGCTTATGGGAACTTGGTCAAGATACGCAGTATTTT.

This clonotype was seen ten or more times. The V and J genes are TRBV4-1 and TRBJ2-3; 8 positions match TRBD2. Per the germline V gene, CDR1 is MGHRA and CDR2 is YSYEKL. The CDR3 consists of 17 residues. Germline trimming cut 0 bases from V and 0 bases from J; bases unmatched to any gene: 5. The CDR3 sequence: CASSQDFTSGSTDTQYF. The CDR3 DNA is TGCGCCAGCAGCCAAGATTTTACTAGCGGTAGCACAGATACGCAGTATTTT.

This clonotype was observed a handful of times. The chain is built from TRBV5-1 and TRBJ1-1; D uncertain. The CDR3 sequence is 15 residues long. CDR1 and CDR2 from the germline V gene are SGHRS and YFSETQ. V shed 3 bases and J shed 2 bases, with 14 bases lying between them. The CDR3 nucleotides are TGCGCCAGCAGCTCTTTGAAAGGGAGTAACACTGAAGCTTTCTTT. This translates into CASSSLKGSNTEAFF.

This clonotype was seen a few times. J is TRBJ2-3 and V is TRBV6-5, with unresolved D. The CDR3 runs 15 residues. Germline V gives CDR1 MNHEY, CDR2 SVGAGI. V dropped 2 bases and J dropped 5 bases, with 14 bases sitting between them. The CDR3 loop reads CASSYARSPGDTQYF. In nucleotides, the CDR3 is TGTGCCAGCAGTTACGCCAGGTCCCCCGGAGATACGCAGTATTTT.

The rearrangement links TRBV10-3 to TRBJ2-1; tentative D call: TRBD2 (7 bases). CDR1 ENHRY and CDR2 SYGVKD come from the germline V gene. Between the trimmed V and J ends, which lost 3 bases and 8 bases, there was a span of 23 bases. This CDR3 is 17 amino acids long. The CDR3 spells CAISDPRIGGAGDEQFF. CDR3 bases: TGTGCCATCAGTGACCCTCGAATTGGGGGGGCAGGGGATGAGCAGTTCTTC.

This clonotype has more than one count but fewer than ten. The chain links TRBV9 to TRBJ2-5; no clear D. This CDR3 has 14 amino acids. Germline V gene sequence: CDR1 SGDLS, CDR2 YYNGEE. V was shortened by 4 bases and J by 3 bases, with 13 bases between the two germline ends. CDR3 sequence: CASSSYSPEETQYF. The CDR3 nucleotides are TGTGCCAGCAGCTCCTACTCGCCTGAAGAGACCCAGTACTTC.

The chain carries TRBV20-1 and TRBJ2-1; tentative D call: TRBD1 (5 bases). The CDR3 is made up of 14 amino acids. The V end lost 3 bases, the J end lost 4 bases, and 13 bases lay between the germline ends. Germline V lookup: CDR1 DFQATT, CDR2 SNEGSKA (reference sequence). Here the CDR3 reads CSARAFQGYNEQFF. CDR3 sequence (DNA): TGCAGTGCTAGGGCCTTTCAGGGTTACAATGAGCAGTTCTTC.

V usage is TRBV5-1 and J usage is TRBJ2-2; D is uncertain. There are 14 residues in the CDR3. The V end lost 4 bases, the J end lost 0 bases, and 7 bases lay between the germline ends. Germline values: CDR1 SGHRS, CDR2 YFSETQ. The CDR3 DNA is TGCGCCAGCAGCCCCAGGCCGAACACCGGGGAGCTGTTTTTT. Encoded protein: CASSPRPNTGELFF.

The rearrangement links TRBV12-3 or TRBV12-4 to TRBJ2-5; 10 bases are shared with TRBD2. V trimming: 5 bases; J trimming: 0 bases; junction bases outside the gene matches: 6. This CDR3 comprises 16 residues. In DNA, the CDR3 is TGTGCCAGCAGTGGGACCCTAGCGGGGGACCAAGAGACCCAGTACTTC. This translates into CASSGTLAGDQETQYF.

This clonotype occurred a few times. The chain carries TRBV7-9 and TRBJ2-3; 7 bases align to TRBD2. The ends lost 6 bases at V and 0 bases at J; junction bases unmatched: 9. Germline-derived CDR1 and CDR2 are SEHNR and FQNEAQ (reference sequence). The CDR3 runs 16 residues. In DNA form, the CDR3 reads TGTGCCAGCAGTTGGCGGGAGACCGAAAGCACAGATACGCAGTATTTT. Amino acids: CASSWRETESTDTQYF.

The chain recombines TRBV5-6 with TRBJ1-1; D call uncertain. Trimming stripped 0 bases from V and 0 bases from J, with 9 bases between. CDR1 is SGHDT, CDR2 YYEEEE, per germline. The CDR3 length is 15 residues. DNA for the CDR3: TGTGCCAGCAGCTTGGAGGCAGATTTGAACACTGAAGCTTTCTTT. This sequence encodes CASSLEADLNTEAFF.

The genes are TRBV28 and TRBJ1-2, with 9 bases fitting TRBD1. J lost 8 bases, V lost 6 bases, and 10 bases had no gene match. CDR3 length equals 14 residues. Germline V lookup: CDR1 MDHEN, CDR2 SYDVKM. The CDR3, as DNA: TGTGCCAGCAGCCCCCATGGGGACAGGGTCGGCTACACCTTC. Protein sequence: CASSPHGDRVGYTF.

This clonotype was picked up many times. The rearrangement joins TRBV7-9 to TRBJ1-2; a possible D gene is TRBD1 (5 bases). Between the trimmed V and J ends, which lost 0 bases and 3 bases, there was a span of 14 bases. This CDR3 region has 16 residues. Germline CDR1 reads SEHNR; CDR2 reads FQNEAQ (reference sequence). The CDR3 reads CASSLAQQGPYYGYTF. The CDR3 DNA reads as TGTGCCAGCAGCTTAGCGCAGCAGGGACCCTACTATGGCTACACCTTC.

The rearrangement uses TRBV5-1 and TRBJ2-3; D perhaps matches TRBD1 (8 bases). Looked up from germline, CDR1 is SGHRS and CDR2 is YFSETQ. V lost 2 bases to trimming and J lost 3 bases, with 22 bases between them. CDR3 length equals 18 residues. Here the CDR3 reads CASSFQLAAGGETDTQYF. Written as DNA, the CDR3 is TGCGCCAGCAGCTTTCAGCTAGCGGCAGGGGGCGAAACAGATACGCAGTATTTT.

This clonotype showed up just a few times. This sequence joins TRBV9 and TRBJ1-1; tentative D call: TRBD1 (5 bases). Germline assignment: CDR1 SGDLS and CDR2 YYNGEE. V was shortened by 0 bases and J by 8 bases, with 14 bases between the two germline ends. This CDR3 is built from 14 residues. Written as DNA, the CDR3 is TGTGCCAGCAGCGTAGGGGGCGAGTTACACGAAGCTTTCTTT. Translation gives CASSVGGELHEAFF. Using reference TRBV9 and TRBJ1-1 for the parts outside the CDR3, the full variable domain is DSGVTQTPKHLITATGQRVTLRCSPRSGDLSVYWYQQSLDQGLQFLIQYYNGEERAKGNILERFSAQQFPDLHSELNLSSLELGDSALYFCASSVGGELHEAFFGQGTRLTVV.

The rearrangement links TRBV6-1 to TRBJ2-7; 8 nucleotides line up with TRBD2. This CDR3 comprises 15 residues. Germline V gene lookup returns CDR1 MNHNS and CDR2 SASEGT. After removal of 6 bases from V and 7 bases from J, the junction contained 14 bases not matched to a gene. For the CDR3, the DNA is TGTGCCAGCAGCCTCCCAGCGGGGGAATCGGGTGAGCAGTACGTC. As protein: CASSLPAGESGEQYV.

The chain couples TRBV5-1 to TRBJ1-2; D not resolved. The CDR3 length is 15 residues. V lost 3 bases, J lost 0 bases, and 12 bases lay in between. Germline V gene data show CDR1 as SGHRS and CDR2 as YFSETQ. Here the CDR3 DNA reads TGCGCCAGCAGCTCGATGACGGGCTCTAACTATGGCTACACCTTC. It translates to CASSSMTGSNYGYTF.

This clonotype has more than one count but fewer than ten. V is TRBV4-3 and J is TRBJ2-7; 9 bases are shared with TRBD1. In germline, CDR1 is LGHNA, CDR2 YSLEER. The CDR3 covers 17 residues. The trim removed 1 base at V and 5 bases at J, leaving 12 bases unmatched. This CDR3 is CASSQALSGTGMHEQYF. CDR3 DNA sequence: TGCGCCAGCAGCCAAGCACTCTCCGGGACAGGGATGCACGAGCAGTACTTC.

This clonotype has a handful of counts. CDR3 region: CASSFNRDTEAFF. CDR3 coding DNA: TGTGCCAGCAGCTTCAACAGGGACACTGAAGCTTTCTTT. V is TRBV11-1 and J is TRBJ1-1; D may be TRBD1 (6 bases). Between the trimmed V and J ends, which lost 3 bases and 3 bases, there was a span of 8 bases. The CDR3 is made up of 13 amino acids. Per germline, CDR1 SGHAT and CDR2 FQDESV (reference sequence).

This clonotype was seen more than once but under ten times. V is TRBV6-1 and J is TRBJ2-5; the D gene is possibly TRBD1 (6 bases). CDR1 and CDR2 (germline): MNHNS, SASEGT. The CDR3 covers 16 residues. V was trimmed by 3 bases and J by 2 bases, leaving 16 bases between them. CDR3 amino acids: CASSELSYRVQETQYF. As DNA, the CDR3 is TGTGCCAGCAGTGAGTTGAGCTACAGGGTTCAAGAGACCCAGTACTTC.

This clonotype has a count of ten or more. The V gene is TRBV9, the J gene TRBJ2-2; D remains ambiguous. CDR1 SGDLS and CDR2 YYNGEE come from the germline V gene. The germline V and J ends were trimmed by 2 bases and 6 bases, with 2 bases remaining between them. The CDR3 runs 11 residues. CDR3 sequence reads: CASSVPGELFF. CDR3 bases: TGTGCCAGCAGCGTCCCCGGGGAGCTGTTTTTT.

This sequence joins TRBV12-3 or TRBV12-4 and TRBJ2-7; D gene ambiguous. The CDR3 length is 17 residues. Trimming left V 3 bases short and J 0 bases short, with 18 bases between. CDR3 amino acids: CASSFFSRVRISYEQYV. CDR3 bases: TGTGCCAGCAGTTTTTTTTCACGAGTGCGGATCTCCTACGAGCAGTACGTC.

This clonotype was seen a handful of times. This chain links TRBV5-1 with TRBJ2-5; 7 nucleotides align to TRBD2. Germline CDR1 SGHRS, CDR2 YFSETQ. Losses at the gene ends were 2 bases for V and 1 base for J; bases not matched to a gene: 2. The CDR3 extends over 14 amino acids. The CDR3 coding sequence is TGCGCCAGCAGCTTTGCTAGCGGCCAAGAGACCCAGTACTTC. Translated, it gives CASSFASGQETQYF.

This clonotype has more than one count but fewer than ten. The rearrangement uses TRBV4-3 and TRBJ2-1; 10 bases map to TRBD2. Germline V lookup: CDR1 LGHNA, CDR2 YSLEER. The CDR3 is 20 residues long. The junction had 19 bases not matched to a gene; V was cut back by 0 bases and J by 8 bases. The chain's CDR3 is CASSQDRGPIAGGREDEQFF. The DNA for the CDR3 is TGCGCCAGCAGCCAAGACCGTGGACCCATAGCGGGGGGCCGTGAGGATGAGCAGTTCTTC.